This T cell receptor (beta chain) stems from a study of tumor-infiltrating lymphocytes in primary liver carcinoma. Study observations and caveats: Overlap in tumor-adjacent and tumor-blood pairs fell below that of tumor region pairs.

For blood RNA, unsorted whole blood served as the source, and germline DNA was extracted too. Using a constant-region primer together with ProtoScript II reverse transcriptase, TCR beta cDNA was made from 500 ng of total RNA. ARM-PCR was slightly modified, and three nested multiplex PCR rounds with it gave rise to the TCR beta libraries. Rounds one and two of PCR, each of 10 to 11 cycles, were primed with TRBV1-TRBV30 forward primers and a C-beta reverse primer. TCRdb re-analysed the multiplex PCR reads in MiXCR, keeping a single row per CDR3 protein. The sample has 200,000 or so distinct CDR3 sequences; almost 65% are singletons. This CDR3 spans 14 amino acids. V was pared by 6 bases and J by 4 bases, with 14 bases between. The V gene's germline CDR1 is SGHDN and CDR2 FVKESK. This clonotype occurred many times. The antigen is undetermined.

The TCR was taken from a woman aged 60-70 years with primary liver carcinoma and hepatitis B virus infection. Sample: peripheral blood. The chain recombines TRBV14 with TRBJ2-3, with D perhaps matching TRBD1 (6 bases). CDR3 DNA sequence: TGTGCCAGCAGTCAAACAGGGTACGCAGATACGCAGTATTTT. It translates to CASSQTGYADTQYF.